This is a list of T cell receptor beta chains from one sample in a study of blood T cell repertoires in COVID-19. Sequencing used immunoSEQ multiplex PCR; TCRdb keeps in-frame clones, though not all of them. Here the sample spans approximately 90,000 clones, more than 75% being singletons. The sequenced sample was peripheral blood. Every receptor here comes from a human donor in a cohort sampled during active COVID-19. CDR3s include the opening cysteine and the closing phenylalanine or tryptophan. A D gene is named only where the DNA matches it firmly. Size is omitted from some rows. Given values are once, few, many or a class for expanded clones.

TRBV19,TRBD2,TRBJ2-3,NA,CASSIRSSGGTDTQYF,TGTGCCAGTAGTATCCGGAGTAGCGGGGGCACAGATACGCAGTATTTT
TRBV24-1,NA,TRBJ2-1,once,CATSDSPGANRGTAHNEQFF,TGTGCCACCAGTGATTCCCCGGGGGCCAACAGGGGAACGGCCCACAATGAGCAGTTCTTC
TRBV6-6,TRBD1,TRBJ1-1,NA,CASSYLGTGRTEAFF,TGTGCCAGCAGTTACCTCGGGACAGGGAGGACTGAAGCTTTCTTT
TRBV11-2,NA,TRBJ1-1,NA,CASSLGGREVGAFF,TGTGCCAGCAGCTTAGGTGGCCGGGAAGTTGGAGCTTTCTTT
TRBV30,TRBD2,TRBJ2-1,NA,CAWSSTSGGYNEQFF,TGTGCCTGGAGTTCCACTAGCGGGGGGTACAATGAGCAGTTCTTC
TRBV4-1,TRBD2,TRBJ2-1,NA,CASSLTGLAGPYNEQFF,TGCGCCAGCAGCCTTACTGGGCTAGCGGGGCCCTACAATGAGCAGTTCTTC
TRBV27,NA,TRBJ1-1,NA,CASSGVARARRTEAFF,TGTGCCAGCAGTGGAGTTGCCAGGGCGAGACGTACTGAAGCTTTCTTT
TRBV27,NA,TRBJ1-4,NA,CGAKKQGPNEKLFF,TGTGGGGCCAAAAAACAGGGTCCTAATGAAAAACTGTTTTTT
TRBV25-1,NA,TRBJ1-4,NA,CASSELGSLTGKLFF,TGTGCCAGCAGTGAATTGGGCAGTTTGACGGGGAAACTGTTTTTT
TRBV19,TRBD2,TRBJ2-1,NA,CASSPGLAGSYNEQFF,TGTGCCAGTAGTCCCGGACTAGCGGGCTCCTACAATGAGCAGTTCTTC
TRBV4-3,NA,TRBJ1-6,NA,CASSQESSYNSPLHF,TGCGCCAGCAGCCAAGAGAGCTCCTATAATTCACCCCTCCACTTT
TRBV7-2,NA,TRBJ1-5,NA,CASSLGDNGYQPQHF,TGTGCCAGCAGCTTAGGAGATAATGGTTATCAGCCCCAGCATTTT
TRBV2,TRBD1,TRBJ1-5,NA,CASSITTGGNQPQHF,TGTGCCAGCAGTATAACGACAGGGGGGAATCAGCCCCAGCATTTT
TRBV18,NA,TRBJ1-1,NA,CASSPSMEGRAFF,TGTGCCAGCTCACCATCCATGGAGGGGAGAGCTTTCTTT
TRBV9,TRBD2,TRBJ2-1,NA,CASSVSSGGALNEQFF,TGTGCCAGCAGCGTCTCTAGCGGGGGGGCTCTCAATGAGCAGTTCTTC
TRBV5-1,NA,TRBJ1-1,once,CASSLDTVSEAFF,TGCGCCAGCAGCTTGGATACGGTGTCTGAAGCTTTCTTT
TRBV6-2/TRBV6-3,NA,TRBJ1-2,NA,CASSPTDNYGYTF,TGTGCCAGCAGCCCGACAGACAACTATGGCTACACCTTC
TRBV7-2,NA,TRBJ1-1,NA,CASSSSAGRVNSEAFF,TGTGCCAGCAGCTCCAGTGCAGGGAGGGTCAACAGTGAAGCTTTCTTT
TRBV2,TRBD1,TRBJ2-7,few,CASSVQGATGEQYF,TGTGCCAGCAGTGTACAGGGGGCGACGGGAGAGCAGTACTTC
TRBV19,NA,TRBJ1-2,few,CASSTPSYGGYTF,TGTGCCAGTAGTACTCCCAGCTACGGGGGCTACACCTTC
TRBV5-6,NA,TRBJ1-1,NA,CASSLGQMNTEAFF,TGTGCCAGCAGCTTGGGTCAGATGAACACTGAAGCTTTCTTT
TRBV18,NA,TRBJ2-1,NA,CASSREFTEQFF,TGTGCCAGCTCACGAGAGTTTACTGAGCAGTTCTTC
TRBV6-5,TRBD2,TRBJ2-1,NA,CASTLTSGGFNEQFF,TGTGCCAGCACCTTGACTAGCGGGGGGTTTAATGAGCAGTTCTTC
TRBV15,NA,TRBJ2-5,NA,CATSTYEANQETQYF,TGTGCCACCAGCACCTATGAGGCTAACCAAGAGACCCAGTACTTC
TRBV9,TRBD2,TRBJ2-3,once,CASSVGRGGYTDTQYF,TGTGCCAGCAGCGTAGGGCGGGGGGGATACACAGATACGCAGTATTTT
TRBV24-1,NA,TRBJ1-5,once,CATSGHYSNQPQHF,TGTGCCACCAGTGGACATTATAGCAATCAGCCCCAGCATTTT
TRBV3-1/TRBV3-2,NA,TRBJ2-3,NA,CASSQGLLATDTQYF,TGTGCCAGCAGCCAAGGTCTCCTAGCTACAGATACGCAGTATTTT
TRBV30,NA,TRBJ1-6,NA,CAWAGGAANNSPLHF,TGTGCCTGGGCGGGGGGGGCGGCGAATAATTCACCCCTCCACTTT
TRBV12-5,TRBD1,TRBJ1-1,NA,CASGSRGQKNTEAFF,TGTGCTAGTGGTTCCCGGGGACAGAAGAACACTGAAGCTTTCTTT
TRBV4-3,TRBD1,TRBJ2-7,NA,CASSPDRGPTGEQYF,TGCGCCAGCAGCCCGGACAGGGGGCCTACAGGGGAGCAGTACTTC
TRBV15,NA,TRBJ2-5,NA,CATSAGWETQYF,TGTGCCACCAGTGCAGGTTGGGAGACCCAGTACTTC
TRBV6-5,TRBD1,TRBJ1-2,NA,CASSFGQVGNGYTF,TGTGCCAGCAGTTTCGGACAGGTTGGCAATGGCTACACCTTC
TRBV27,NA,TRBJ2-3,NA,CASSTTSSGKDTQYF,TGTGCCAGCAGTACCACTAGCTCAGGAAAAGATACGCAGTATTTT
TRBV5-4,NA,TRBJ2-4,NA,CASSLAEGIQYF,TGTGCCAGCAGCTTGGCGGAGGGCATTCAGTACTTC
TRBV5-6,NA,TRBJ1-4,few,CASSPWSGEKLFF,TGTGCCAGCAGCCCGTGGTCGGGTGAAAAACTGTTTTTT
TRBV18,TRBD2,TRBJ2-1,once,CASSPTSGGGSYNEQFF,TGTGCCAGCTCACCAACTAGCGGGGGAGGCTCCTACAATGAGCAGTTCTTC
TRBV5-8,NA,TRBJ1-2,once,CASSWPSLAGGYTF,TGTGCCAGCAGCTGGCCTTCACTGGCGGGTGGCTACACCTTC
TRBV3-1/TRBV3-2,NA,TRBJ2-2,once,CASSQPRVGGYPPGELFF,TGTGCCAGCAGCCAACCCAGAGTCGGGGGATACCCGCCCGGGGAGCTGTTTTTT
TRBV5-1,TRBD2,TRBJ2-2,NA,CASAKAGVVTGELFF,TGCGCCAGCGCGAAAGCGGGGGTTGTCACCGGGGAGCTGTTTTTT
TRBV7-3,NA,TRBJ1-2,few,CASSSSFGDGYTF,TGTGCCAGCAGCTCTAGCTTCGGAGATGGCTACACCTTC
TRBV12-5,NA,TRBJ2-7,few,CASGVGGYEQYF,TGTGCTAGTGGGGTAGGGGGATACGAGCAGTACTTC
TRBV11-1,TRBD1,TRBJ2-2,NA,CASSPQGAVTGELFF,TGTGCCAGCAGCCCACAGGGGGCGGTCACCGGGGAGCTGTTTTTT
TRBV18,TRBD1,TRBJ1-4,NA,CASSRDSNEKLFF,TGTGCCAGCTCTAGGGACAGCAATGAAAAACTGTTTTTT
TRBV11-2,TRBD2,TRBJ2-3,NA,CASSVGTSSTDTQYF,TGTGCCAGCAGCGTTGGGACTAGCAGCACAGATACGCAGTATTTT
TRBV7-7,NA,TRBJ2-2,once,CASSLTSTGELFF,TGTGCCAGCAGCTTAACTAGCACCGGGGAGCTGTTTTTT
TRBV5-1,TRBD2,TRBJ2-7,NA,CASSFSSGGSYEQYF,TGCGCCAGCAGCTTTTCTAGCGGGGGTTCCTACGAGCAGTACTTC
TRBV20-1,NA,TRBJ2-3,once,CSAEQGDTQYF,TGCAGTGCTGAACAGGGAGATACGCAGTATTTT
TRBV4-2,NA,TRBJ1-5,few,CASSQAASINQPQHF,TGTGCCAGCAGCCAAGCTGCGTCCATTAATCAGCCCCAGCATTTT
TRBV5-7,NA,TRBJ2-3,NA,CASSLVYGKSTDTQYF,TGTGCCAGCAGCTTGGTGTATGGCAAGAGCACAGATACGCAGTATTTT